Below are 2 T cell receptor beta chains sequenced from a single sample in a study of circulating and synovial CD4+ cells in juvenile arthritis. The method was immunoSEQ multiplex PCR; TCRdb's version includes in-frame clones alone and lacks a portion of them. The sample includes under 40,000 clones, 93% of them seen just once. The source material was CD4+ T cells from blood. These receptors originate from a human donor with juvenile idiopathic arthritis.

The V gene is TRBV27, the J gene TRBJ2-7, with a weak D call TRBD2 (5 bases). Per the germline V gene, CDR1 is MNHEY and CDR2 is SMNVEV (reference sequence). Trimming pared 3 bases from V and 0 bases from J, leaving 33 bases between. The CDR3 runs to 22 residues. The CDR3 coding sequence is TGTGCCAGCAGTTTCTGTGTGGGAGAACCTGCTTTGACCAAACCCAGCTCCTACGAGCAGTACTTC. It specifies CASSFCVGEPALTKPSSYEQYF.

The DNA for the CDR3 is TGTGCCAGCAGCTTGGGGGCGGGAGGGCCTGGGACCGGGGAGCTGTTTTTT. Amino acids: CASSLGAGGPGTGELFF. V and J are TRBV5-4 and TRBJ2-2, with 9 bases matching TRBD2. Germline V gene data show CDR1 as SGHNT and CDR2 as YYREEE (reference sequence). The ends lost 0 bases at V and 5 bases at J; junction bases unmatched: 8. The CDR3 is 17 residues long.